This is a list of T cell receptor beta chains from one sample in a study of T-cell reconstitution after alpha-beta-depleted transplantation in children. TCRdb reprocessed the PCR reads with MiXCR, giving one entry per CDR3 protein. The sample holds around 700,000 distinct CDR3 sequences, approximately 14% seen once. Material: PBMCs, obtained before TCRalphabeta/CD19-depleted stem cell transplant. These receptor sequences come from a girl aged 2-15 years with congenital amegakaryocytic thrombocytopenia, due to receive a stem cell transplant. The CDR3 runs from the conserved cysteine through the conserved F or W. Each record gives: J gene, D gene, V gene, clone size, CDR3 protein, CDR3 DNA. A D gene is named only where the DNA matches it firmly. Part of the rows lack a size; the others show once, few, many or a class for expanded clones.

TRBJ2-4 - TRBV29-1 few CSAVGWGNIQYF TGCAGCGCTGTGGGTTGGGGAAACATTCAGTACTTC
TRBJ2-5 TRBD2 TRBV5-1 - CARKAGVQETQYF TGCGCCAGGAAGGCGGGGGTCCAAGAGACCCAGTACTTC
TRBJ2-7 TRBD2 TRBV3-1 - CASSQPGRTSGYEQYF TGTGCCAGCAGCCAACCAGGTAGGACTAGCGGCTACGAGCAGTACTTC
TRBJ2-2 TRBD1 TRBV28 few CASRPGTAPNTGELFF TGTGCCAGCAGGCCTGGGACAGCCCCGAACACCGGGGAGCTGTTTTTT
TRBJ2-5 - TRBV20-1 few CSAREAGVETQYF TGCAGTGCTCGAGAGGCAGGGGTGGAGACCCAGTACTTC
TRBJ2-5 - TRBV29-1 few CSVEGGTQETQYF TGCAGCGTTGAGGGCGGGACACAAGAGACCCAGTACTTC
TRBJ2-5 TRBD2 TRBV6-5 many CASSYRVGGRETQYF TGTGCCAGCAGTTATAGAGTGGGAGGGAGGGAGACCCAGTACTTC
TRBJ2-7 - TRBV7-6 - CASSLGYGSYEQYF TGTGCCAGCAGCTTAGGGTACGGGAGCTACGAGCAGTACTTC
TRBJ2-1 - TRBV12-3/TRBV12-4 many CASSFPGPGQFF TGTGCCAGCAGTTTCCCCGGACCTGGGCAGTTCTTC
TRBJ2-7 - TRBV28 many CASSSGQLYEQYF TGTGCCAGCAGTTCCGGACAGTTATACGAGCAGTACTTC
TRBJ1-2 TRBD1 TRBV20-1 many CSASTGWDYGYTF TGCAGTGCTTCGACAGGGTGGGACTATGGCTACACCTTC
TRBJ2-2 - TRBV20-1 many CSARDSGAPNTGELFF TGCAGTGCTAGAGATTCGGGGGCTCCGAACACCGGGGAGCTGTTTTTT
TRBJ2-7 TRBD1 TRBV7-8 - CASSSPSPGTANIEQYF TGTGCCAGCAGCTCTCCCAGCCCTGGGACAGCCAACATCGAGCAGTACTTC
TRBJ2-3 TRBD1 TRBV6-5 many CASSYSLLGQGSDTQYF TGTGCCAGCAGTTACTCGTTATTGGGACAGGGGTCGGATACGCAGTATTTT
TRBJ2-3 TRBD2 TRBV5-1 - CASSLNPAGAGDTQYF TGCGCCAGCAGCTTGAACCCAGCGGGAGCGGGAGATACGCAGTATTTT
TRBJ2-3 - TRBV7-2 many CASSFGGDRDTQYF TGTGCCAGCAGCTTCGGGGGAGACAGAGATACGCAGTATTTT
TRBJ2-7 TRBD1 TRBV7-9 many CASSENDRGEQYF TGTGCCAGCAGCGAAAACGACAGGGGGGAGCAGTACTTC
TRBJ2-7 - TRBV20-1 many CSAATPVDSHEQYF TGCAGTGCTGCCACCCCAGTGGACTCGCACGAGCAGTACTTC
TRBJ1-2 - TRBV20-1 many CSARDTANYGYTF TGCAGTGCTAGAGATACAGCTAACTATGGCTACACCTTC
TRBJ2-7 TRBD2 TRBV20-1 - CSALAGGLVEQYF TGCAGTGCTTTAGCGGGAGGGCTGGTCGAGCAGTACTTC
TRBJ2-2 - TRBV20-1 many CSAKGGPNWVHTGELFF TGCAGTGCTAAAGGGGGGCCGAACTGGGTTCACACCGGGGAGCTGTTTTTT
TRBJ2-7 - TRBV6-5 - CASSYTGPRGEQYF TGTGCCAGCAGTTACACAGGGCCCAGGGGTGAGCAGTACTTC
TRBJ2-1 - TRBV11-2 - CASSLTGTTYNEQFF TGTGCCAGCAGCTTGACAGGTACTACCTACAATGAGCAGTTCTTC
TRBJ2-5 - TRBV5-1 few CASSLSSGSREETQYF TGCGCCAGCAGCTTATCCTCGGGCTCAAGGGAAGAGACCCAGTACTTC
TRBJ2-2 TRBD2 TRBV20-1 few CSASSSGRKTGELFF TGCAGTGCTAGCTCTAGCGGGAGGAAGACCGGGGAGCTGTTTTTT
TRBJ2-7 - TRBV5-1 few CASRRTHRETEQYF TGCGCCAGCAGACGAACTCACAGGGAGACCGAGCAGTACTTC
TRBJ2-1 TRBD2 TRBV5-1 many CASSVTIAGLSYNEQFF TGCGCCAGCAGCGTAACCATAGCGGGCCTCTCCTACAATGAGCAGTTCTTC
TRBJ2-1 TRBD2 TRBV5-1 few CASSLLGGEVNEQFF TGCGCCAGCAGCTTGCTGGGAGGGGAGGTCAATGAGCAGTTCTTC
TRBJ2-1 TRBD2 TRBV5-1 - CASSLPASGNEQFF TGCGCCAGCAGCTTGCCGGCTAGCGGTAATGAGCAGTTCTTC
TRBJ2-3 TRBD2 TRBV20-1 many CSARDGGLAGGYTDTQYF TGCAGTGCTAGAGACGGGGGACTAGCGGGAGGTTACACAGATACGCAGTATTTT
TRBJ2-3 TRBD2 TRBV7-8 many CASSLGLAGGGTDTQYF TGTGCCAGCAGCTTAGGGCTAGCGGGAGGTGGCACAGATACGCAGTATTTT
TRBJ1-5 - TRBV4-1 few CASSQEEGWSNQPQHF TGCGCCAGCAGCCAAGAAGAGGGTTGGAGCAATCAGCCCCAGCATTTT
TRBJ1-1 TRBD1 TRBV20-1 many CSARDFSDREAEAFF TGCAGTGCTAGAGATTTTTCGGACAGGGAGGCTGAAGCTTTCTTT
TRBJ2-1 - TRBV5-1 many CASSLGIPEPLFPEQFF TGCGCCAGCAGCTTGGGGATTCCGGAACCCCTATTCCCTGAGCAGTTCTTC
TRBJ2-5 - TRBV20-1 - CSAALGVGETQYF TGCAGTGCCGCACTGGGCGTGGGCGAGACCCAGTACTTC
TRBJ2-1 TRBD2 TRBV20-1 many CSATEGREFGEQFF TGCAGTGCTACCGAAGGGAGGGAGTTTGGTGAGCAGTTCTTC
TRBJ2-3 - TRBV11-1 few CASSWPLGTQYF TGTGCCAGCAGCTGGCCGCTCGGGACGCAGTATTTT
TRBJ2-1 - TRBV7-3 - CASSWGAPPPYNEQFF TGTGCCAGCAGCTGGGGGGCCCCTCCCCCCTACAATGAGCAGTTCTTC
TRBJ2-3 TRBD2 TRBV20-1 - CSVGGRPDTQYF TGCAGTGTCGGCGGGAGGCCAGATACGCAGTATTTT
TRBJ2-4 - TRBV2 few CASRPTGAKNIQYF TGTGCCAGCAGGCCTACAGGGGCCAAAAACATTCAGTACTTC
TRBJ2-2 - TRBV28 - CASSFLYRPTGELFF TGTGCCAGCAGTTTCCTCTACAGGCCCACCGGGGAGCTGTTTTTT
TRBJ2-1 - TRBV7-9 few CASSRESGSYNEQFF TGTGCCAGCAGCCGTGAAAGCGGGTCCTACAATGAGCAGTTCTTC
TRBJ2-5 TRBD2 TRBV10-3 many CAISEGPGLPTQYF TGTGCCATCAGTGAAGGTCCGGGACTACCGACCCAGTACTTC
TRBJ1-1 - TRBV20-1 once CSASGPGPGEAFF TGCAGTGCTAGCGGACCGGGCCCCGGGGAAGCTTTCTTT
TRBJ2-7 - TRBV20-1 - CSARDRGTTGEQYF TGCAGTGCTAGAGATCGCGGGACCACGGGGGAGCAGTACTTC
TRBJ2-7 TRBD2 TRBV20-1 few CSATTSGRAYEQYF TGCAGTGCTACGACTAGCGGGAGAGCCTACGAGCAGTACTTC
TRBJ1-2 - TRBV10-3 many CAISDSDSYGYTF TGTGCCATCAGTGATTCAGACAGCTATGGCTACACCTTC
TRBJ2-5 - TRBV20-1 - CSVQSAGFQETQYF TGCAGTGTTCAGAGCGCGGGGTTCCAAGAGACCCAGTACTTC
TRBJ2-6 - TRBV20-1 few CSAHAPGVLFSGANVLTF TGCAGTGCACACGCGCCAGGGGTCCTATTCTCTGGGGCCAACGTCCTGACTTTC
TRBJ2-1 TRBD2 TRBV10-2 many CASSGLAGVGSYNEQFF TGCGCCAGCAGCGGACTAGCGGGAGTAGGGTCCTACAATGAGCAGTTCTTC
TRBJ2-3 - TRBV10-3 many CAISKNSVSSRGSPDTQYF TGTGCCATCAGTAAGAACTCAGTCTCAAGTCGAGGGTCCCCAGATACGCAGTATTTT